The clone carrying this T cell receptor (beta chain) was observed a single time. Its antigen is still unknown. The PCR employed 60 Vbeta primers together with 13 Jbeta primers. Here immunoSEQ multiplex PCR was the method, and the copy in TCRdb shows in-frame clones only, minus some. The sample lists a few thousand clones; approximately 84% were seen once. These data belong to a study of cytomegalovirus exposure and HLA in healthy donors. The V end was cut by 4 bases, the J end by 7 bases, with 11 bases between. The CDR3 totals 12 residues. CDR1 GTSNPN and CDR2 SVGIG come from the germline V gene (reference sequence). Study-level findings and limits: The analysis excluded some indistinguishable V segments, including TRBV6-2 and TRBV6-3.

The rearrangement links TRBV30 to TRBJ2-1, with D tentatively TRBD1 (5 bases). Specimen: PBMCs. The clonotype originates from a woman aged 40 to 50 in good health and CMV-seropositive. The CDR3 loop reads CAWTPGPNEQFF. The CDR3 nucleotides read TGTGCCTGGACCCCAGGGCCAAATGAGCAGTTCTTC.